This T cell receptor (beta chain) is drawn from a study of OX40 agonist ivuxolimab in advanced cancers. Turning to the study itself: There were three patients with partial responses, one having hepatocellular carcinoma and two cutaneous melanoma. Study-wide results and caveats: What antigens the expanded peripheral T cells recognized was never established.

The ends were cut back, 0 bases at V and 6 bases at J, with 10 bases in the middle. Germline V lookup: CDR1 LGHNA, CDR2 YSLEER. The CDR3 length is 14 residues. Data came from immunoSEQ multiplex PCR; TCRdb stores just in-frame clones and leaves some out. The sample gives some 43,000 clones, about 87% of which show up once; 10% is in the top ten. With regard to this clone: What it binds is not known.

This rearrangement joins TRBV4-3 to TRBJ2-3; D uncertain. The material sequenced was CD4+ or CD8+ T cells sorted from blood, taken in a trial of the OX40 agonist ivuxolimab. The clonotype originates from an adult with an advanced solid tumor such as melanoma, head and neck, liver or kidney cancer. CDR3 region: CASSQDLAWDTQYF. In DNA form, the CDR3 reads TGCGCCAGCAGCCAAGATCTCGCCTGGGATACGCAGTATTTT.